A single sample is the source of the 26 T cell receptor beta chains below, sequenced in a study of cytotoxic CD8 clonotypes in ibrutinib-treated CLL. Sequencing used immunoSEQ multiplex PCR; TCRdb keeps in-frame clones, though not all of them. This table has about 300,000 clones, around 77% appearing once. The source material was PBMCs, sampled at disease progression, from a patient treated with ibrutinib. The receptors stem from a human donor with chronic lymphocytic leukemia.

V gene TRBV5-1 combines with J gene TRBJ2-7; D uncertain. The CDR3 covers 15 residues. The V gene lost 1 base and the J gene lost 3 bases, with 14 bases spanning the gap. From germline, CDR1 is SGHRS and CDR2 YFSETQ. CDR3 in DNA: TGCGCCAGCAGCTTGAACCTGGACCGGTTCTACGAGCAGTACTTC. This encodes CASSLNLDRFYEQYF.

The chain recombines TRBV29-1 with TRBJ1-4, with D uncertain. V was clipped by 0 bases and J by 10 bases, with 12 bases between them. Germline CDR1 is SQVTM and CDR2 is ANQGSEA. The CDR3 is 13 amino acids. Here the CDR3 reads CSVEEVWAGKLFF. CDR3 bases: TGCAGCGTTGAAGAGGTTTGGGCGGGAAAACTGTTTTTT.

This clone has just a few counts. The CDR3 region is CASSQAVRGHGYTF. The CDR3, as DNA: TGCGCCAGCAGCCAAGCGGTAAGGGGCCATGGCTACACCTTC. V is TRBV4-1 and J is TRBJ1-2, with a possible D match to TRBD1 (5 bases). The CDR3 totals 14 residues. V was clipped by 1 base and J by 6 bases, with 12 bases between them. CDR1 and CDR2 (germline): MGHRA, YSYEKL.

The rearrangement uses TRBV7-8 and TRBJ2-7; D call uncertain. CDR3 length: 14 amino acids. CDR1 and CDR2 (germline): SGHVS, FQNEAQ. The V and J ends lost 5 bases and 4 bases respectively, with 15 bases between them. The CDR3 sequence: CASSKTTSGYEQYF. In nucleotides, the CDR3 is TGTGCCAGCAGCAAAACCACGTCTGGGTACGAGCAGTACTTC.

This clone has a single count. The chain links TRBV5-1 to TRBJ2-1; 10 bases are a match to TRBD1. The CDR3 has 15 residues. CDR1 is SGHRS, CDR2 YFSETQ, per germline. The ends lost 4 bases at V and 6 bases at J; junction bases unmatched: 7. The chain's CDR3 is CASSAGTGESNEQFF. The CDR3 coding sequence is TGCGCCAGCAGCGCCGGGACAGGGGAGAGCAATGAGCAGTTCTTC.

This clone was observed a few times. This rearrangement joins TRBV5-4 to TRBJ2-3, with D unresolved. Germline V gene data show CDR1 as SGHNT and CDR2 as YYREEE (reference sequence). Trimming cost V 4 bases and J 4 bases, with 7 bases left between them. The CDR3 extends over 12 amino acids. The CDR3, as DNA: TGTGCCAGCAGCCCCGTGGCAGATACGCAGTATTTT. It specifies CASSPVADTQYF.

About this clone: At one end the junction does not follow the germline gene, possibly because of a read error. The rearrangement links TRBV20-1 to TRBJ1-1, with TRBD1 identical over 8 bases. The CDR3 spans 10 residues. Germline V CDR1 and CDR2: DFQATT, SNEGSKA (reference sequence). CDR3 amino acids: CSARRTGHTF. CDR3 in DNA: TGCAGTGCTCGTAGGACAGGGCATACCTTT.

The CDR3 loop reads CASSYRTGSNEKLFF. CDR3 nucleotides: TGTGCCAGCAGCTACCGGACAGGGTCTAATGAAAAACTGTTTTTT. V is TRBV5-4 and J is TRBJ1-4, with TRBD1 matching 8 bases. With V trimmed by 3 bases and J by 3 bases, 4 bases remained unmatched. Germline V CDR1 and CDR2: SGHNT, YYREEE (reference sequence). The length of the CDR3 is 15 residues. Variable domain in full (rest from reference TRBV5-4 and TRBJ1-4): ETGVTQSPTHLIKTRGQQVTLRCSSQSGHNTVSWYQQALGQGPQFIFQYYREEENGRGNFPPRFSGLQFPNYSSELNVNALELDDSALYLCASSYRTGSNEKLFFGSGTQLSVL.

This chain links TRBV5-1 with TRBJ2-7, with 11 bases fitting TRBD2. The CDR3 length is 13 residues. The V gene end was trimmed by 5 bases and the J gene end by 7 bases; junction bases not matched to a gene: 5. The germline CDR1 and CDR2 sequences are SGHRS and YFSETQ. CDR3 in amino acids: CASSGGLAVEQYF. The CDR3 DNA is TGCGCCAGCAGTGGGGGACTAGCGGTAGAGCAGTACTTC.

This clone was seen only a few times. V usage is TRBV11-2 and J usage is TRBJ1-1; possibly TRBD1 for D (5 bases). Germline V gene lookup returns CDR1 SGHAT and CDR2 FQNNGV. V was shortened by 1 base and J by 11 bases, with 14 bases between the two germline ends. This CDR3 is 13 amino acids long. The CDR3 here is CASSLAGGFVAFF. The CDR3, as DNA: TGTGCCAGCAGCTTAGCCGGGGGGTTTGTTGCTTTCTTT.

The genes are TRBV9 and TRBJ1-4; 7 bases fit TRBD1. Germline values: CDR1 SGDLS, CDR2 YYNGEE. The V gene end was trimmed by 4 bases and the J gene end by 6 bases; junction bases not matched to a gene: 9. This CDR3 comprises 15 residues. CDR3 sequence reads: CASSFRQGKDEKLFF. As DNA, the CDR3 is TGTGCCAGCAGCTTTCGACAGGGCAAGGATGAAAAACTGTTTTTT.

The CDR3 nucleotides are TGTGCCAGCAGCCAACTCGGGACTAGGAGCGCCTACAATGAGCAGTTCTTC. The encoded protein is CASSQLGTRSAYNEQFF. V and J are TRBV4-2 and TRBJ2-1, with TRBD2 identical over 8 bases. J was trimmed by 2 bases and V by 2 bases; bases with no gene match: 8. This CDR3 has 17 residues. The germline V gene encodes CDR1 LGHNA and CDR2 YNFKEQ.

The chain has TRBV29-1 and TRBJ1-3; 7 bases agree with TRBD1. V lost 0 bases, J lost 2 bases, and 10 bases stayed unmatched. The CDR3 totals 17 residues. Germline V gives CDR1 SQVTM, CDR2 ANQGSEA. CDR3 sequence reads: CSVEEYAGGTAGNTIYF. The DNA for the CDR3 is TGCAGCGTTGAAGAGTATGCAGGGGGAACTGCTGGAAACACCATATATTTT.

The chain combines TRBV18 with TRBJ2-7; D gene uncertain. Trimming stripped 5 bases from V and 1 base from J, with 12 bases between. CDR1 KGHSH and CDR2 LQKENI come from the germline V gene. The CDR3 is 14 residues long. This chain's CDR3 is CASSSSTNSYEQYF. The CDR3 DNA sequence: TGTGCCAGCTCATCGTCGACAAATTCCTACGAGCAGTACTTC.

The rearrangement uses TRBV7-3 and TRBJ2-2; 12 bases agree with TRBD2. This CDR3 has 18 amino acids. Germline values: CDR1 SGHTA, CDR2 FQGTGA. V shed 3 bases and J 4 bases; nucleotides not matched to a gene: 9. CDR3 in amino acids: CASSFIALAGGVTGELFF. The CDR3 bases are TGTGCCAGCAGCTTTATCGCACTAGCGGGGGGCGTCACCGGGGAGCTGTTTTTT.

The chain employs TRBV29-1 and TRBJ2-1; 11 nucleotides match TRBD2. Germline CDR1 is SQVTM and CDR2 is ANQGSEA. Trimming at V came to 0 bases and at J to 3 bases, leaving 1 base not matched to a gene. This CDR3 has 15 residues. The CDR3 sequence: CSVEEGLAVYNEQFF. CDR3 DNA: TGCAGCGTTGAAGAGGGACTAGCGGTCTACAATGAGCAGTTCTTC.

The chain employs TRBV7-9 and TRBJ1-2, with D perhaps matching TRBD1 (5 bases). This CDR3 comprises 13 residues. V shed 1 base and J shed 2 bases, with 5 bases lying between them. Per the germline V gene, CDR1 is SEHNR and CDR2 is FQNEAQ (reference sequence). For the CDR3, the DNA is TGTGCCAGCAGCTTAGGGGGGAACTATGGCTACACCTTC. Translation: CASSLGGNYGYTF.

The chain has TRBV5-3 and TRBJ2-7, with 9 bases that match TRBD1. TRBV5-3 is noted as an ORF with a role that remains uncertain. The CDR3 loop spans 14 amino acids. V shed 5 bases, J shed 2 bases, and the junction held 5 bases outside the gene matches. The CDR3 reads CARRPGTGPYEQYF. The CDR3 DNA reads TGTGCCAGAAGACCCGGGACAGGGCCCTACGAGCAGTACTTC.

By sample fraction, this clone is medium-sized. The chain has TRBV6-6 and TRBJ1-5; D gene ambiguous. Germline V gene sequence: CDR1 MNHNY, CDR2 SVGAGI (reference sequence). The V end was cut by 1 base, the J end by 5 bases, with 9 bases between. CDR3 size: 14 residues. The CDR3 DNA follows: TGTGCCAGCAGTTACTTTGGACTTGATCAGCCCCAGCATTTT. Translation: CASSYFGLDQPQHF.

The CDR3 DNA reads TGTGCCAGCAAAGTTGTTGGGGCCACTACCTACGAGCAGTACTTC. Amino acids: CASKVVGATTYEQYF. The chain combines TRBV6-5 with TRBJ2-7; D possibly corresponds to TRBD1 (5 bases). From germline, CDR1 is MNHEY and CDR2 SVGAGI. The CDR3 has 15 amino acids. Trimming removed 7 bases from V and 2 bases from J, with 18 bases in between.

The sample holds a few counts of this clone. The chain links TRBV27 to TRBJ2-1, with 10 bases matching TRBD2. CDR3 length: 17 residues. Germline V gene sequence: CDR1 MNHEY, CDR2 SMNVEV (reference sequence). After removal of 6 bases from V and 3 bases from J, the junction contained 11 bases not matched to a gene. In DNA form, the CDR3 reads TGTGCCAGCAGCCCTCCAATAGCGGGAGGCGTCTACAATGAGCAGTTCTTC. Translating gives CASSPPIAGGVYNEQFF.

As to this clone: The missing conserved phenylalanine or tryptophan at the end of this CDR3 makes a read error likely. It is unclear where the CDR3 begins or ends on the DNA, so no DNA is shown, and the CDR3 is as TCRdb lists it. The rearrangement joins TRBV20-1 to TRBJ2-7; the table's D call, TRBD2, has no DNA check behind it. The CDR3 is made up of 10 amino acids, end residues included. In germline, CDR1 is DFQATT, CDR2 SNEGSKA (reference sequence). The CDR3: CSASDGMRIL.

The chain recombines TRBV21-1 with TRBJ1-3; TRBD1, the table's D call, lacks a check against the DNA. TRBV21-1 is classified as a pseudogene. The CDR3 contains 15 residues. The CDR3 loop reads CASSPYGQGVNTIYF. In DNA form, the CDR3 reads TGTGCCAGCAGCCCCTATGGACAGGGGGTAAACACCATATATTTT.

This clone was counted a few times. The rearrangement uses TRBV2 and TRBJ1-1, with D hard to call. The germline V gene has CDR1 SNHLY and CDR2 FYNNEI. V lost 8 bases and J 5 bases, leaving 12 bases between the germline ends. This CDR3 contains 12 residues. The CDR3 bases are TGTGCCAGCTGTGGGATGACAACTGAAGCTTTCTTT. Its translation is CASCGMTTEAFF.

V gene TRBV7-6 combines with J gene TRBJ2-5; 7 nucleotides line up with TRBD1. Trimming at V came to 4 bases and at J to 4 bases, leaving 12 bases not matched to a gene. Germline V gene data show CDR1 as SGHVS and CDR2 as FNYEAQ. This CDR3 is built from 16 residues. In DNA form, the CDR3 reads TGTGCCAGCAGCTCGCAGGGGGTTCAGAGTCGAGAGACCCAGTACTTC. Translated, it gives CASSSQGVQSRETQYF.

V is TRBV18 and J is TRBJ1-5; D ambiguous. Trimming removed 2 bases at V and 12 bases at J, with 23 bases between. From germline, CDR1 is KGHSH and CDR2 LQKENI. The CDR3 spans 16 residues. CDR3 in amino acids: CASSPGPTARGPNQHF. The CDR3 DNA reads as TGTGCCAGCTCACCAGGACCAACAGCTCGCGGTCCCAACCAGCATTTT.